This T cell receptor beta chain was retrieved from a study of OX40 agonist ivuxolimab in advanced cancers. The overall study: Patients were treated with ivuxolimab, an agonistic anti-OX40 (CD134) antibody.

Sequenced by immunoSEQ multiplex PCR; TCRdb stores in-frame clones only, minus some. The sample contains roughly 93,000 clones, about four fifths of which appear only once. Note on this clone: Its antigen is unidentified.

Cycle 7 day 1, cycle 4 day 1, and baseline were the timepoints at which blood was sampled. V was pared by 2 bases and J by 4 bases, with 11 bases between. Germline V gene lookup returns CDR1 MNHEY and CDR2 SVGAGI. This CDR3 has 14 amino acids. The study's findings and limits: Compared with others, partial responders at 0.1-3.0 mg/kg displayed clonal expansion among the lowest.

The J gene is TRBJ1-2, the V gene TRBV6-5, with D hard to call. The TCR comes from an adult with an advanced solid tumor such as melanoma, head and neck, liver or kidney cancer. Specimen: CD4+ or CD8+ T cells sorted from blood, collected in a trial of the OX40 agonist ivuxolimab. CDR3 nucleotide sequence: TGTGCCAGCAGTTACGGGGTTATCGGCTATGGCTACACCTTC. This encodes CASSYGVIGYGYTF.